The T cell receptor beta chain described here comes from a study of metastatic and nonmetastatic thyroid tumors. Overall study: Repertoire comparisons spanned blood and tumor or nodule tissue from malignant and benign thyroid patients.

Not a single patient had been given any form of treatment at any point before undergoing thyroid surgery. With MiXCR, TCRdb reprocessed the PCR reads. The table has around 46,000 clones, about 20% seen once. Of note for this clone: Just one base apart from a much larger clone, this may be a read error.

The CDR3 consists of 14 residues. The germline CDR1 and CDR2 sequences are SEHNR and FQNEAQ (reference sequence). Trimming pared 1 base from V and 5 bases from J, leaving 11 bases between. The sequence came from a male donor with papillary thyroid cancer or a benign thyroid nodule (not recorded which). Some clones in this sample may be carry-over from other donors' samples. The rearrangement joins TRBV7-9 to TRBJ1-2; D is perhaps TRBD1 (5 bases). The sample comprised blood. In DNA form, the CDR3 reads TGTGCCAGCAGCTTAGTAGGGGTGCTTTATGGCTACACCTTC. This sequence encodes CASSLVGVLYGYTF.